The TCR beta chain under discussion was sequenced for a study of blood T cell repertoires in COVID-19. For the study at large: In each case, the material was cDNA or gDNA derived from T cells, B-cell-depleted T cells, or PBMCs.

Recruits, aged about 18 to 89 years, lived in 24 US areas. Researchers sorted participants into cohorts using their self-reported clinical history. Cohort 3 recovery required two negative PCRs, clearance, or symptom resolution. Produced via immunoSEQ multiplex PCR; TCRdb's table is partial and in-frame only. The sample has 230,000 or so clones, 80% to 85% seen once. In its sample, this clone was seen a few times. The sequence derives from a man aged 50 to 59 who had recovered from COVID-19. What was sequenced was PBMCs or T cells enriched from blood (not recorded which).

CDR3 DNA: TGCGCCAGCAGCCTCGACAGGCTTGCCACCGGGGAGCTGTTTTTT. Amino acid sequence: CASSLDRLATGELFF. The chain couples TRBV4-1 to TRBJ2-2; tentatively, D is TRBD1 (6 bases). Germline CDR1 MGHRA, CDR2 YSYEKL. The CDR3 loop spans 15 amino acids. V gave up 4 bases and J gave up 4 bases, with 13 bases separating them.